A single sample gave rise to the 22 T cell receptor beta chains below, sequenced in a study of type 1 regulatory T cells. TCRdb redid the calling of the reads with MiXCR, one entry per CDR3 protein. The sample has about 24,000 distinct CDR3 sequences; 55% to 75% are singletons. Antigen specificity for these receptors is unknown. The source material was cultured T cells, either the whole culture or a sorted T cell fraction (not recorded which). Noted subset: Tr1-enriched cell product generated in vitro against host alloantigens. The receptors stem from a human donor in good health.

The gene calls are TRBV6-1 and TRBJ2-3, with D unresolved. This CDR3 is built from 15 residues. Germline CDR1 is MNHNS and CDR2 is SASEGT. Deletions cut 6 bases from V and 0 bases from J, with 13 bases between. CDR3 sequence reads: CASSRVSPSTDTQYF. CDR3 coding DNA: TGTGCCAGCAGCCGGGTGTCCCCTAGCACAGATACGCAGTATTTT.

The rearrangement joins TRBV10-3 to TRBJ2-1, with a weak D call TRBD1 (5 bases). V lost 6 bases to trimming and J lost 4 bases, with 7 bases between them. CDR1 is ENHRY, CDR2 SYGVKD, per germline. This CDR3 is 12 amino acids long. CDR3 bases: TGTGCCATCAGGTCAGGGTACAATGAGCAGTTCTTC. Translating it yields CAIRSGYNEQFF.

The sample holds a few counts of this clonotype. The V call is TRBV12-3 or TRBV12-4, the J call TRBJ1-1, with D maybe TRBD1 (5 bases). V shed 2 bases and J shed 4 bases, with 11 bases lying between them. This CDR3 region has 14 residues. CDR3 region: CASSLLGAGTEAFF. In nucleotides, the CDR3 is TGTGCCAGCAGTTTACTAGGGGCGGGCACTGAAGCTTTCTTT.

This clonotype is medium-sized (0.01 to 0.1%). V and J are TRBV4-1 and TRBJ1-2, with D unclear. The V end was cut by 4 bases, the J end by 0 bases, with 6 bases between. The CDR3 consists of 13 residues. Germline V lookup: CDR1 MGHRA, CDR2 YSYEKL. The CDR3: CASSPQPNYGYTF. The CDR3 nucleotides read TGCGCCAGCAGCCCCCAGCCTAACTATGGCTACACCTTC.

The chain has TRBV11-3 and TRBJ2-1, with D possibly TRBD2 on 6 matching bases. V lost 1 base and J lost 3, with 10 bases in between. The CDR3 sequence is 15 residues long. From germline, CDR1 is SGHNT and CDR2 YENEEA. As DNA, the CDR3 is TGTGCCAGCAGCTTAGCGGCGGGGAACTACAATGAGCAGTTCTTC. This codes for CASSLAAGNYNEQFF.

The CDR3 region has the DNA TGCGCCAGCAGCTTGGAGGTCGGGGAGCTGTTTTTT. Translated, it gives CASSLEVGELFF. The J gene is TRBJ2-2, the V gene TRBV5-1, with no clear D. Trimming pared 0 bases from V and 7 bases from J, leaving 4 bases between. The CDR3 loop spans 12 amino acids. The germline gives CDR1 SGHRS, CDR2 YFSETQ.

The chain uses TRBV18 and TRBJ1-6; D ambiguous. This CDR3 comprises 15 residues. The V gene's germline CDR1 is KGHSH and CDR2 LQKENI. The germline V and J ends were trimmed by 1 base and 6 bases, with 10 bases remaining between them. The CDR3 bases are TGTGCCAGCTCACCACTGGCAGATGCTAATTCACCCCTCCACTTT. The encoded protein is CASSPLADANSPLHF.

This clonotype was seen more than once but under ten times. The chain joins TRBV4-3 to TRBJ1-2; weak D call: TRBD1 (6 bases). The CDR3 sequence is 14 residues long. V was pared by 0 bases and J by 7 bases, with 12 bases between. The germline CDR1 and CDR2 sequences are LGHNA and YSLEER. Here the CDR3 reads CASSQDRGFGGYTF. CDR3 sequence (DNA): TGCGCCAGCAGCCAAGACAGGGGCTTCGGTGGCTACACCTTC.

The chain recombines TRBV5-1 with TRBJ2-5, with 12 bases lining up with TRBD2. Trimming at V came to 4 bases and at J to 5 bases, leaving 9 bases not matched to a gene. Germline V lookup: CDR1 SGHRS, CDR2 YFSETQ. This CDR3 has 16 amino acids. The CDR3 nucleotides read TGCGCCAGCAGCGTGTCTAGCGGGGGGGTCCGCGAGACCCAGTACTTC. It is translated as CASSVSSGGVRETQYF. Filled out from reference TRBV5-1 and TRBJ2-5, the complete variable domain reads KAGVTQTPRYLIKTRGQQVTLSCSPISGHRSVSWYQQTPGQGLQFLFEYFSETQRNKGNFPGRFSGRQFSNSRSEMNVSTLELGDSALYLCASSVSSGGVRETQYFGPGTRLLVL.

A single count supports this clonotype. The chain employs TRBV20-1 and TRBJ2-5, with D possibly being TRBD2 (5 bases). This CDR3 spans 14 amino acids. V was trimmed by 6 bases and J by 5 bases, leaving 19 bases between them. The germline V gene has CDR1 DFQATT and CDR2 SNEGSKA (reference sequence). The CDR3 sequence is CSATKGLLGETQYF. CDR3 nucleotide sequence: TGCAGTGCCACAAAAGGACTGTTGGGGGAGACCCAGTACTTC.

The chain employs TRBV7-2 and TRBJ2-1; D ambiguous. The CDR3 is 14 residues long. Germline V gene lookup returns CDR1 SGHTA and CDR2 FQGNSA. The V and J ends lost 5 bases and 5 bases respectively, with 13 bases between them. The CDR3 DNA is TGTGCCAGCAGCCTCTCACAGTGGGACAATGAGCAGTTCTTC. Its protein product is CASSLSQWDNEQFF.

The chain uses TRBV14 and TRBJ2-5; 10 bases fit TRBD1. Germline-derived CDR1 and CDR2 are SGHDN and FVKESK. Trimming at V came to 3 bases and at J to 5 bases, leaving 6 bases not matched to a gene. CDR3 length equals 15 residues. DNA of the CDR3: TGTGCCAGCAGCCAGTATGGGACAGGGGTGGAGACCCAGTACTTC. Translated, it gives CASSQYGTGVETQYF.

The chain has TRBV29-1 and TRBJ2-1; D possibly corresponds to TRBD1 (5 bases). The CDR3 is made up of 14 amino acids. Trimming stripped 2 bases from V and 7 bases from J, with 15 bases between. Per germline, CDR1 SQVTM and CDR2 ANQGSEA. CDR3: CSVETGVFYNEQFF. The DNA of the CDR3 is TGCAGCGTTGAAACAGGAGTGTTTTATAATGAGCAGTTCTTC.

Sample share makes this clonotype medium-sized (0.01 to 0.1%). The chain has TRBV7-2 and TRBJ1-1; the match to TRBD1 covers 7 bases. Germline V CDR1 and CDR2: SGHTA, FQGNSA. V gave up 5 bases and J gave up 0 bases; unmatched junction bases: 6. The CDR3 has 15 residues. CDR3 nucleotides: TGTGCCAGCAGCCCCCGACAGGGAATGAACACTGAAGCTTTCTTT. This gives the protein CASSPRQGMNTEAFF.

The J gene is TRBJ1-6, the V gene TRBV6-1, with TRBD1 as a possible D gene (6 bases). The CDR3 consists of 14 residues. The germline V and J ends were trimmed by 2 bases and 9 bases, with 11 bases remaining between them. Germline V lookup: CDR1 MNHNS, CDR2 SASEGT. As DNA, the CDR3 is TGTGCCAGCAGTGAATATCTACAGGGTTCACCCCTCCACTTT. This sequence encodes CASSEYLQGSPLHF.

This clonotype was recorded once. The J gene is TRBJ1-6, the V gene TRBV18; the match to TRBD1 covers 10 bases. This CDR3 has 20 amino acids. Trimming at V came to 3 bases and at J to 0 bases, leaving 11 bases not matched to a gene. CDR1 and CDR2 (germline): KGHSH, LQKENI. The CDR3 reads CASSPVRGQGVSSYNSPLHF. The CDR3 DNA sequence: TGTGCCAGCTCACCCGTTCGAGGACAGGGGGTGAGCTCCTATAATTCACCCCTCCACTTT.

A single count supports this clonotype. V gene TRBV12-3 or TRBV12-4 combines with J gene TRBJ1-5; the match to TRBD1 covers 10 bases. The V and J ends lost 3 bases and 4 bases, in that order; junction bases with no gene match: 3. CDR3 size: 15 residues. CDR3 region: CASSFGTGENQPQHF. The CDR3 DNA follows: TGTGCCAGCAGTTTCGGGACAGGGGAAAATCAGCCCCAGCATTTT.

The rearrangement links TRBV20-1 to TRBJ2-7; TRBD2 matches at 8 bases. The germline gives CDR1 DFQATT, CDR2 SNEGSKA (reference sequence). The junction had 7 bases not matched to a gene; V was cut back by 2 bases and J by 4 bases. This CDR3 region has 14 residues. The CDR3 region has the DNA TGCAGTGCTAGATATACGGGGGGGACTTACGAGCAGTACTTC. Translated, it gives CSARYTGGTYEQYF.

The V gene is TRBV6-6, the J gene TRBJ2-2; TRBD1 matches at 10 bases. V was pared by 5 bases and J by 7 bases, with 4 bases of the junction left unmatched. Germline CDR1 is MNHNY and CDR2 is SVGAGI (reference sequence). The CDR3 is made up of 14 amino acids. The DNA for the CDR3 is TGTGCCAGCAGTCGACAGGGGGCGGACGGGGAGCTGTTTTTT. Translating it yields CASSRQGADGELFF.

This clonotype has only a few counts. V and J are TRBV19 and TRBJ1-6; D is unresolved. The V gene lost 4 bases and the J gene lost 6 bases, with 10 bases spanning the gap. The CDR3 has 14 residues. Germline V gives CDR1 LNHDA, CDR2 SQIVND (reference sequence). CDR3 loop: CASSTRPSNSPLHF. The CDR3 region has the DNA TGTGCCAGTAGTACCCGGCCGAGTAATTCACCCCTCCACTTT.

In this sample, this clonotype is medium-sized. The chain is built from TRBV4-3 and TRBJ2-5; 11 bases are a match to TRBD1. The germline V gene encodes CDR1 LGHNA and CDR2 YSLEER. Trimming cost V 0 bases and J 7 bases; bases outside gene matches: 7. The CDR3 runs to 16 residues. CDR3 nucleotides: TGCGCCAGCAGCCAAGATCTAGGGACAGGGGGTCGGACCCAGTACTTC. Protein: CASSQDLGTGGRTQYF.

The chain carries TRBV20-1 and TRBJ1-1, with D possibly matching TRBD1 (5 bases). Germline CDR1 and CDR2: DFQATT and SNEGSKA (reference sequence). V was trimmed by 2 bases and J by 6 bases, leaving 19 bases between them. The length of the CDR3 is 15 residues. The CDR3 DNA follows: TGCAGTGCTAGATCCGGGACCGGGCTTTTGGCTGAAGCTTTCTTT. Protein: CSARSGTGLLAEAFF.